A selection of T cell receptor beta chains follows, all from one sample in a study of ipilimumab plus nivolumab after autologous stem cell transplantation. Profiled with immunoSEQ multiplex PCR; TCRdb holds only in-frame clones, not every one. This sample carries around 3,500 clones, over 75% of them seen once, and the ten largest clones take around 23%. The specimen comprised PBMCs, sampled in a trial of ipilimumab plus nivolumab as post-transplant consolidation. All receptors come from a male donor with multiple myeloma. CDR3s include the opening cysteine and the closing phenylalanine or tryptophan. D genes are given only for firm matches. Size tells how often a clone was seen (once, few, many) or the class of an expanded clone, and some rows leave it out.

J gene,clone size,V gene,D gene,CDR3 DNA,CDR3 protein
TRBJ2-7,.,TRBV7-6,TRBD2,TGTGCCAGCAGCCCCCCGCTGGGGAGGGGTAGCGGGAGTAGGGGAGAGCAGTACTTC,CASSPPLGRGSGSRGEQYF
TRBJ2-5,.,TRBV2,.,TGTGCCAGCAGTGAACTGGGAAGGGAGACCCAGTACTTC,CASSELGRETQYF
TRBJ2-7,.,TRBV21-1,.,TGTGCCAGCAGCAAAGCGAGGGAGGGGGAGCAGTACTTC,CASSKAREGEQYF
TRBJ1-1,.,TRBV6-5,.,TGTGCCAGCAGGACCGCGGGGGCCCGAGGCGTTGAAGCTTTCTTT,CASRTAGARGVEAFF
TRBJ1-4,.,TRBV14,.,TGTGCCAGCAGCGAGACAGGAGGAGATGAAAAACTGTTTTTT,CASSETGGDEKLFF
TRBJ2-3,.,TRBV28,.,TGTGCCAGCAGCCGTAAAACAGATACGCAGTATTTT,CASSRKTDTQYF
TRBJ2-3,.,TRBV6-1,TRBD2,TGTGCCAGCAGTGTGCAGCGGGGGGGCACAGATACGCAGTATTTT,CASSVQRGGTDTQYF
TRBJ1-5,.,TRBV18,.,TGTGCCAGCTCAAACCGGGACATTAGCAATCAGCCCCAGCATTTT,CASSNRDISNQPQHF
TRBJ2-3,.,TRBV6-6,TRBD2,TGTGCCAGCAGTACTAGCGGGAGGAAAGATACGCAGTATTTT,CASSTSGRKDTQYF
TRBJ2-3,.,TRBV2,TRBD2,TGTGCCAGCAGGGTTATTTCTGCGGGAGTGGCAGATACGCAGTATTTT,CASRVISAGVADTQYF
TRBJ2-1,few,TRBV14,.,TGTGCCAGCAGCCCGGGCCTTACCAGGAGCTCCTACAATGAGCAGTTCTTC,CASSPGLTRSSYNEQFF
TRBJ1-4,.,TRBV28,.,TGTGCCAGCAGAGAGGGGGCAACTAATGAAAAACTGTTTTTT,CASREGATNEKLFF
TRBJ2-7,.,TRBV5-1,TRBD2,TGCGCCAGCAGCCCTAGCGGGACCGCCTGGGAGCAGTACTTC,CASSPSGTAWEQYF
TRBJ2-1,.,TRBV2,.,TGTGCCAGCAGTGCTCGGGTGGGCCCTACCTACAATGAGCAGTTCTTC,CASSARVGPTYNEQFF
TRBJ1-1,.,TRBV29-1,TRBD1,TGCAGCGTCGGAAGGGAGGGGGCGGCTTTCTTT,CSVGREGAAFF
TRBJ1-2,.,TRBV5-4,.,TGTGCCAGCAGCTTGTTCAGGGGCATGGGTGGCTACACCTTC,CASSLFRGMGGYTF
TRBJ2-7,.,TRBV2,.,TGTGCCAGGGCGGGTATGGCAGGGAATTCCGAGCAGTACTTC,CARAGMAGNSEQYF
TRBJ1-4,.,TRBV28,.,TGTGCCAGCGTGGGAGGGGACAAACTTGGAGAAAAACTGTTTTTT,CASVGGDKLGEKLFF
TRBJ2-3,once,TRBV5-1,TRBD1,TGCGCCAGCAGCTATCGGACAGGCTTAGGCACAGATACGCAGTATTTT,CASSYRTGLGTDTQYF
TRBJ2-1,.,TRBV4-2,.,TGTGCCAGCAGCCAAGATGCCACTGAAGGGTACAATGAGCAGTTCTTC,CASSQDATEGYNEQFF
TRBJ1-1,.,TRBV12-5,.,TGTGCTAGTGGTTCCCTTCTGGGCACTGAAGCTTTCTTT,CASGSLLGTEAFF
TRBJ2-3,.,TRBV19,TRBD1,TGTGCCAGTAGTATAGAGGGGACAGGGGGCACAGATACGCAGTATTTT,CASSIEGTGGTDTQYF
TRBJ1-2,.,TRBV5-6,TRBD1,TGTGCCAGCAGCCCGACAGGGAACTATGGCTACACCTTC,CASSPTGNYGYTF
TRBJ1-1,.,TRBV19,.,TGTGCCAGTAGTCTAGGACGCGGCAACACTGAAGCTTTCTTT,CASSLGRGNTEAFF
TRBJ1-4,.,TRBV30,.,TGTGCCTGGAGTGAGGGGAGGGATGTTGAAAAACTGTTTTTT,CAWSEGRDVEKLFF
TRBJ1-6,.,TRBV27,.,TGTGCCAGCAGTTTGAAGGGCAGCTCCTATAATTCACCCCTCCACTTT,CASSLKGSSYNSPLHF
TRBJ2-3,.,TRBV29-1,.,TGCACCATCTTAGGGACACCAAACACAGATACGCAGTATTTT,CTILGTPNTDTQYF
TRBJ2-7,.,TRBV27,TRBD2,TGTGCCAGCAGGGCGCGTGGGACTAGCGGGAGAAGAGGGTTGTACGAGCAGTACTTC,CASRARGTSGRRGLYEQYF
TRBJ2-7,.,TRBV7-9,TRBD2,TGTGCCAGCAGCAATAGCGGGAGGGGGTCCTACGAGCAGTACTTC,CASSNSGRGSYEQYF
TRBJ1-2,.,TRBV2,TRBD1,TGTGCCAGCAGTTTCAGGGGGCGCGACTATGGCTACACCTTC,CASSFRGRDYGYTF
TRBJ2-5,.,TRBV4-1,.,TGCGCCAGCAGTGAGCATCTGAGGATCACCGTCGACGAGACCCAGTACTTC,CASSEHLRITVDETQYF
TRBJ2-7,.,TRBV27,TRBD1,TGTGCCAGCAGTTTATTGCCGGACAGGGGCAACGAGCAGTACTTC,CASSLLPDRGNEQYF
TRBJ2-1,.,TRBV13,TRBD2,TGTGCCAGCAGACCCGGACTAGCGGAGCACAATGAGCAGTTCTTC,CASRPGLAEHNEQFF
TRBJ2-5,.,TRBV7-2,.,TGTGCCAGCAGCACGTCGTCGGGGACCCAGTACTTC,CASSTSSGTQYF
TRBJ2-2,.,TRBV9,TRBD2,TGTGCCAGCAGCGTAGAAGCGGGGGCGAACACCGGGGAGCTGTTTTTT,CASSVEAGANTGELFF
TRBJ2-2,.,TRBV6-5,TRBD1,TGTGCCAGCAGCCAGGACAGGGGCACCGGGGAGCTGTTTTTT,CASSQDRGTGELFF
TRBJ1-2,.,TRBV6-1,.,TGTGCCAGCAGTAGACCGAACTATGGCTACACCTTC,CASSRPNYGYTF
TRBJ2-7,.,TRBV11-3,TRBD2,TGTGCCAGCAGCCGTACTAGCGGGAGGCAGTACTTC,CASSRTSGRQYF
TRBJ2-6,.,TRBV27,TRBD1,TGTGCCAGCTGGGGGACAGGACACTCTGGGGCCAACGTCCTGACTTTC,CASWGTGHSGANVLTF
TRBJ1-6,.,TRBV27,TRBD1,TGTGCCAGCAGTATCTCGACGACAGGGTCTAATTCACCCCTCCACTTT,CASSISTTGSNSPLHF
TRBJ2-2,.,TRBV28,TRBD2,TGTGCCAGCAGTAAGGTGGGCGGGAGGGCCATCGGGGAGCTGTTTTTT,CASSKVGGRAIGELFF
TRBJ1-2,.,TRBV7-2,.,TGTGCCAGCAGCTTAGGGTTATCCAACTATGGCTACACCTTC,CASSLGLSNYGYTF
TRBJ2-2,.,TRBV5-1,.,TGCGCCAGCAGCCCCCGGGGCGGGATGAACACCGGGGAGCTGTTTTTT,CASSPRGGMNTGELFF
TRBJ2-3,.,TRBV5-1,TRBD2,TGCGCCAGCAGCTTGGAAAGCGGGAGGGCCATAGATACGCAGTATTTT,CASSLESGRAIDTQYF
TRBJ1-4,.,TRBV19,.,TGTGCCAGTAGTACCACCGCAGCCACAGGAGGTGAAAAACTGTTTTTT,CASSTTAATGGEKLFF
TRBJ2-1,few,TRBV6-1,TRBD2,TGTGCCACCCAGCGGGCACTAGCGGGAAATAATGAGCAGTTCTTC,CATQRALAGNNEQFF
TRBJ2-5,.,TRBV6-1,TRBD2,TGTGCCAGCAGTGAGTTTAGCGGGGCCCAAGAGACCCAGTACTTC,CASSEFSGAQETQYF
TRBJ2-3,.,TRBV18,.,TGTGCCAGCTCACCCCCGCTACTAAGCACAGATACGCAGTATTTT,CASSPPLLSTDTQYF
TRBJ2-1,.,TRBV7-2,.,TGTGCCAGCAGGGATGGGGCAGCCTACAATGAGCAGTTCTTC,CASRDGAAYNEQFF
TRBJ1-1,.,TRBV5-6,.,TGTGCCAGCAGTTCTGAGATCACCTTGAACACTGAAGCTTTCTTT,CASSSEITLNTEAFF
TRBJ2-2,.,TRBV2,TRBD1,TGTGCCAGCAGTCGACAGGGGAGTGGCACCGGGGAGCTGTTTTTT,CASSRQGSGTGELFF
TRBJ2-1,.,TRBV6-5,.,TGTGCCAGCAGTTACCGGGGGCATAAGGATGAGCAGTTCTTC,CASSYRGHKDEQFF
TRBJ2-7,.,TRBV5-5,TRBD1,TGTGCCAGCAGCTGGGGGACAGGGGACACCTACGAGCAGTACTTC,CASSWGTGDTYEQYF
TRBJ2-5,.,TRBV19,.,TGTGCCAGTAGTATAGGATCCACTCGGCTAGCAGAGACCCAGTACTTC,CASSIGSTRLAETQYF
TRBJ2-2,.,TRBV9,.,TGTGCCAGCAGCGTCCTAACAGGGTCCACCGGGGAGCTGTTTTTT,CASSVLTGSTGELFF